The 11 T cell receptor beta chains below come from one sample, sequenced in a study of response to subunit inactivated influenza vaccine. A single record per CDR3 protein comes from TCRdb applying MiXCR to the RT-PCR reads. The sample shows a few hundred thousand distinct CDR3 sequences, around a fifth of them seen only once. Here the sequenced sample was PBMCs from blood, taken about 20 months after vaccination. These receptors came from a man between 50 and 69 years old who received an inactivated influenza vaccine.

CDR3 loop: CASSQEQAFTQYF. The CDR3 nucleotides read TGCGCCAGCAGCCAAGAACAGGCTTTTACGCAGTATTTT. V usage is TRBV4-3 and J usage is TRBJ2-3; D may be TRBD1 (5 bases). The V end lost 0 bases, the J end lost 8 bases, and 9 bases lay between the germline ends. CDR3 length: 13 amino acids. From germline, CDR1 is LGHNA and CDR2 YSLEER.

The CDR3 sequence is CASSQGLGGADSPLHF. CDR3 nucleotides: TGCGCCAGCAGCCAAGGGTTGGGTGGGGCTGATTCACCCCTCCACTTT. The V gene is TRBV4-3, the J gene TRBJ1-6, with D perhaps matching TRBD1 (5 bases). This CDR3 has 16 residues. V lost 1 base and J lost 8, with 15 bases in between. Germline V lookup: CDR1 LGHNA, CDR2 YSLEER.

This clonotype appeared many times. This chain connects TRBV19 to TRBJ1-1, with D hard to call. The CDR3 loop spans 15 amino acids. Trimming removed 7 bases at V and 0 bases at J, with 15 bases between. CDR1 and CDR2 from the germline V gene are LNHDA and SQIVND (reference sequence). The CDR3 DNA reads TGTGCCAGTACCCCGAGCAGAATATTGAACACTGAAGCTTTCTTT. The encoded protein is CASTPSRILNTEAFF.

For this clonotype: A read error may account for a junction end that differs from germline. The genes are TRBV20-1 and TRBJ1-4, with D hard to call. This CDR3 contains 13 residues. Per the germline V gene, CDR1 is DFQATT and CDR2 is SNEGSKA (reference sequence). The CDR3 sequence is CSARGLLNEKLFF. In DNA form, the CDR3 reads TGCAGTGCGAGAGGGCTGTTGAATGAAAAACTGTTTTTT.

The table lists this clonotype with a few counts. The V and J genes are TRBV3-1 and TRBJ1-1, with D uncertain. CDR1 and CDR2 from the germline V gene are LGHDT and YNNKEL (reference sequence). This CDR3 is built from 13 residues. The ends were cut back, 8 bases at V and 6 bases at J, with 16 bases in the middle. The CDR3 spells CASARTPGAEAFF. CDR3 in DNA: TGTGCCAGCGCAAGGACTCCTGGAGCTGAAGCTTTCTTT.

A few counts support this clonotype. This chain links TRBV27 with TRBJ1-1, with 8 bases identical to TRBD1. The CDR3 covers 15 residues. In germline, CDR1 is MNHEY, CDR2 SMNVEV (reference sequence). V dropped 6 bases and J dropped 3; count of bases not matched to a gene: 9. CDR3 in amino acids: CASSLRQGRYTEAFF. CDR3 sequence (DNA): TGTGCCAGCAGCCTACGACAGGGGCGGTACACTGAAGCTTTCTTT.

By share, this clonotype counts as medium-sized (0.01 to 0.1%). This chain connects TRBV10-3 to TRBJ1-4, with D hard to call. Germline CDR1 ENHRY, CDR2 SYGVKD. With 3 bases removed from V and 3 bases from J, the gap between germline ends came to 11 bases. The CDR3 extends over 15 amino acids. CDR3 DNA sequence: TGTGCCATCAGTGATGGAGGGCTGTCTAATGAAAAACTGTTTTTT. It specifies CAISDGGLSNEKLFF.

This rearrangement joins TRBV4-1 to TRBJ1-1; D possibly corresponds to TRBD1 (5 bases). Germline-derived CDR1 and CDR2 are MGHRA and YSYEKL. The CDR3 has 15 residues. V lost 1 base, J lost 4 bases, and 13 bases lay in between. The CDR3 loop is CASSQGSGGGTEAFF. The CDR3 DNA sequence: TGCGCCAGCAGCCAAGGCAGTGGGGGGGGCACTGAAGCTTTCTTT.

This clonotype appeared a few times. The J gene is TRBJ1-5, the V gene TRBV19; TRBD1 matches at 9 bases. Per germline, CDR1 LNHDA and CDR2 SQIVND (reference sequence). The CDR3 is 12 residues long. Trimming cost V 10 bases and J 5 bases; bases outside gene matches: 3. For the CDR3, the DNA is TGTGCCACCAGACAGGGGGATCAGCCCCAGCATTTT. It encodes CATRQGDQPQHF.

The chain uses TRBV6-1 and TRBJ2-3, with TRBD2 matching over 7 bases. The CDR3 length is 14 residues. CDR1 and CDR2 (germline): MNHNS, SASEGT. V trimming: 6 bases; J trimming: 4 bases; junction bases outside the gene matches: 7. CDR3 in amino acids: CASRRDLAADTQYF. The CDR3 bases are TGTGCCAGCAGACGAGACCTAGCGGCAGATACGCAGTATTTT.

This clonotype was detected once. The V gene is TRBV12-3 or TRBV12-4, the J gene TRBJ2-7; no definite D call. Trimming stripped 6 bases from V and 1 base from J, with 10 bases between. The CDR3 loop spans 13 amino acids. In nucleotides, the CDR3 is TGTGCCAGCAGGGCTGACGGGTCCTACGAGCAGTACTTC. As protein: CASRADGSYEQYF.